This T cell receptor beta chain originates from a study of cytomegalovirus exposure and HLA in healthy donors. The study's findings and limits: Productive status was seen about 90% or about 30% of the time for most TCR beta V segments in an earlier analysis. What a later analysis showed was that several of the most significant clusters appeared linked to common viral pathogens. Among the sequence variants, a highly shared cluster was likely an artifact of sequencing.

As regards this clone: Its target is unknown. Germline is not matched at one junction end, which may reflect a read error.

The CDR3 is 16 residues long. Germline CDR1 is GTSNPN and CDR2 is SVGIG (reference sequence). Amplification used 60 Vbeta primers and 13 Jbeta primers. Profiled with immunoSEQ multiplex PCR; TCRdb holds only in-frame clones, not every one. The sample shows a few hundred thousand clones, 84% of them seen only once. The clonotype originates from a middle-aged woman in good health and CMV-seropositive. The chain carries TRBV30 and TRBJ2-6; D possibly uses TRBD1 or TRBD2 (7 bases each). The sequencing sample was made of PBMCs. The CDR3 bases are TGTGCCGGGAGGGCAGGGGGGTCCTCTGGGGCCAACGTCCTGACTTTC. Protein: CAGRAGGSSGANVLTF.